This T cell receptor (beta chain) was sequenced during a study of regulatory T cells in long-lasting Graves disease (dated by TCRdb to the early 2020s). Some background on the complete study: Antithyroid drugs had been taken for less than 3 months by newly diagnosed Graves' disease patients. Patients with persistent Graves' disease were compared with patients with newly diagnosed Graves' disease using TCR sequencing and RNA sequencing of peripheral blood. The study took place in China and was registered as a clinical trial. A total of about 33 samples underwent TCR sequencing, from about 13 patients with persistent Graves' disease and some 20 patients with newly diagnosed Graves' disease. Study-wide conclusions, independent of this receptor: Persistent disease showed preferential use of TRBV28, TRBJ1-2 and TRBJ2-5, whereas newly diagnosed disease favored TRBV20-1 and TRBJ2-1. Patients with persistent disease shared more public clonotypes (around 3,000) than newly diagnosed patients did (about 1,000). Lower TCR Shannon entropy and fewer highly expanded clones were observed in persistent Graves' disease patients than in newly diagnosed patients, which suggested clonal expansion. Only the TCR beta chain was sequenced and analyzed. The authors noted that the small sample size was a limitation that may lower accuracy. Only peripheral blood was studied, because thyroid tissue, the primary lesion, was inaccessible.

This clonotype has a handful of counts. The antigen this receptor binds is unknown. Base-call qualities are not available, and no considerably larger clone is one nucleotide away. Libraries were made using multiplex PCR. Sequenced using an Illumina HiSeq 4000. iRepertoire HTBI primers and Arm-PCR amplification of CDR3 regions were used to construct TCR beta libraries. Before sequencing, the PCR products underwent gel purification. On the authors' methods: A total of roughly 58 TRBV and some 13 TRBJ segments were identified across samples and were used for gene usage analysis of CDR3 amino acid clonotypes. COPE and FqMerger were used to merge filtered high-quality paired reads into contigs. BLAST was used to align contigs to IMGT TRBV, TRBD and TRBJ reference genes, with CDR3 defined following IMGT. Highly expanded clones were defined as clonotypes with a frequency above 0.1%. Shannon entropy served as the measure of repertoire diversity, while the Gini coefficient captured V-J evenness. Clonotypes shared by more than one individual were considered public. TCRdb's own reprocessing of the public reads used fastp at Q25 and MiXCR and kept productive beta chains. For every CDR3 protein sequence, its rows merge into one entry that carries the most common genes and DNA. TCRdb assigned the V and J calls; the authors' analysis was not used. Present in this sample are about 310,000 distinct CDR3 sequences, 15% to 20% of which were seen just once. Together, the top ten hold roughly 35% of the sample.

The time point label here, explained by the study, means: newly diagnosed GD, antithyroid drugs for less than 3 months. RNA was extracted from PBMCs in TRIzol for both TCR sequencing and RNA sequencing. The diagnosis of Graves' disease followed American Thyroid Association guidelines. Patients for the study were recruited at an endocrinology department in Xi'an, China. From each patient, about 8.9 milliliters of peripheral blood was collected into an EDTA anticoagulant tube. PBMCs were isolated by Ficoll Paque Plus density gradient separation without further T cell sorting. RNA quality was checked with an Agilent 2100 Bioanalyzer and agarose gel, and concentration with a NanoDrop 2000. After removal of 5 bases from V and 4 bases from J, the junction retains 13 bases not matched to a gene. From the germline V gene, CDR1 is SGHAT and CDR2 is FQNNGV. The cysteine opens and the phenylalanine closes a CDR3 of 19 amino acids. The only DNA kept is the CDR3, 57 bases in frame from the first base.

The V and J genes are TRBV11-2 and TRBJ2-1, and 14 bases in between align with TRBD2. This sample comprised peripheral blood mononuclear cells (PBMCs), obtained at new diagnosis, from a patient treated with antithyroid drugs. The TCR comes from a female donor with Graves disease. In nucleotide form, the sequence is TGTGCCAGCAGCCCGACTAGCGGGGGGGCGGGCAATACGTACAATGAGCAGTTCTTC. Its protein reads: CASSPTSGGAGNTYNEQFF.